This TCR beta chain was profiled in a study of T-cell reconstitution after alpha-beta-depleted transplantation in children. Notes on the study in general: Expanded graft clones, several hundred of them, were reportedly the source of alpha-beta T cells about two months after transplant.

This clonotype was picked up a small number of times. Antigen specificity is unknown. Preparation of the TCRbeta library involved a method that used unique molecular identifiers. TCRdb used MiXCR to reprocess the PCR reads, holding one entry per CDR3 protein. The repertoire holds some 260,000 distinct CDR3 sequences, with roughly a quarter as singletons. The germline V and J ends were trimmed by 2 bases and 3 bases, with 11 bases remaining between them. Germline values: CDR1 SGHAT, CDR2 FQDESV (reference sequence). The CDR3 runs 14 residues. This chain joins TRBV11-1 and TRBJ2-7, with D perhaps matching TRBD2 (5 bases). Sequences were derived from PBMCs, mostly from graft donor cells, sampled 360 days after TCRalphabeta/CD19-depleted stem cell transplant. This TCR was recovered from a female patient younger than 10 who had a stem cell transplant for congenital amegakaryocytic thrombocytopenia, so the T cells may come from the graft donor. The CDR3 loop is CASSLYREHYEQYF. Written as DNA, the CDR3 is TGTGCCAGCAGCTTATACCGGGAACACTACGAGCAGTACTTC.